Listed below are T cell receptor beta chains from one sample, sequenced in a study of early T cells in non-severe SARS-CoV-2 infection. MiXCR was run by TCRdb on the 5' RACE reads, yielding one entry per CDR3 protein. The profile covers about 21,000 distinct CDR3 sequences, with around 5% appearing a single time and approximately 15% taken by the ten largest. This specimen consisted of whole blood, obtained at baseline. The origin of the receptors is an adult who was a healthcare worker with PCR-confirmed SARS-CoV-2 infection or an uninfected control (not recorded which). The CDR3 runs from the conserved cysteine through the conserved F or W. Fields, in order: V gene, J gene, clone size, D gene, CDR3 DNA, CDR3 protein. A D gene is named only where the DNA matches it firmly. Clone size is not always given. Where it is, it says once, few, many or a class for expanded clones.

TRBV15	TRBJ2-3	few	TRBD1	TGTGCCACCAGCAGAGGAGGGCAGGGGGCAATAGATACGCAGTATTTT	CATSRGGQGAIDTQYF
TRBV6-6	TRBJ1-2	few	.	TGTGCCAGCACTCAGGGGAACGGCTACACCTTC	CASTQGNGYTF
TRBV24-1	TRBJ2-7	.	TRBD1	TGTGCCACCAGTGACCGACCGGACAGGGGGGCCCTCGAGCAGTACTTC	CATSDRPDRGALEQYF
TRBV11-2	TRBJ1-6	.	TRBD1	TGTGCCAGCAGCCCTGCCAGGGGGCGAACTGATTCACCCCTCCACTTT	CASSPARGRTDSPLHF
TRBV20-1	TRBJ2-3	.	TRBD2	TGCAGTGCTAGTCCTAGCGGGGAATCAGATACGCAGTATTTT	CSASPSGESDTQYF
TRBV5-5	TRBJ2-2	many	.	TGTGCCAGCAGCAGAGACGGACCGCGGCGTGTTAACACCGGGGAGCTGTTTTTT	CASSRDGPRRVNTGELFF
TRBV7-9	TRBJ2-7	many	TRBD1	TGTGCCAGCAGCCTGGACAGGGGGAACGAGCAGTACTTC	CASSLDRGNEQYF
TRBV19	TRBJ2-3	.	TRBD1	TGTGCCAGTAGACAGGACAGGGGGCGTGATACGCAGTATTTT	CASRQDRGRDTQYF
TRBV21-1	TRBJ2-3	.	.	TGTGCCAGCAGCATCTTCAGAGGGGCCCTCACAGATACGCAGTATTTT	CASSIFRGALTDTQYF
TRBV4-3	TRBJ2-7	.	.	TGCGCCAGCAGCCTTCGGGGCTCCTACGAGCAGTACTTC	CASSLRGSYEQYF
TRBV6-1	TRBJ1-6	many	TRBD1	TGTGCCAGTGGACAGGGTAGTTCACCCCTCCACTTT	CASGQGSSPLHF
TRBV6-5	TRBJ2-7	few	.	TGTGCCAGCAGCCTTACGACAGGCCCCCTCGACTACGAGCAGTACTTC	CASSLTTGPLDYEQYF
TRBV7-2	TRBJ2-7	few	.	TGTGCCAGCAGCTTAGGCCCCAAGTACTACGAGCAGTACTTC	CASSLGPKYYEQYF
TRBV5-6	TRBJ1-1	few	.	TGTGCCAGCAGCCCCGGGTACACCGTCGGTGAAGCTTTCTTT	CASSPGYTVGEAFF
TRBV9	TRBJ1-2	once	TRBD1	TGTGCCAGCAGCGCCAGACAGGGATCCTATGGCTACACCTTC	CASSARQGSYGYTF
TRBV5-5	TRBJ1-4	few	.	TGTGCCAGCAGCTTGGGGATGGGGAGGAATGAAAAACTGTTTTTT	CASSLGMGRNEKLFF
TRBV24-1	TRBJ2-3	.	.	TGTGCCACCAGTGATTTGTCTCCCCACAGGGTATCCGATACGCAGTATTTT	CATSDLSPHRVSDTQYF
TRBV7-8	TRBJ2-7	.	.	TGTACCAGCAGCTCTAGGATTAGCACGAGCTCCTACGAGCAGTACTTC	CTSSSRISTSSYEQYF
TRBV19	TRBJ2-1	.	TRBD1	TGTGCCAGTAGTGGACCCCTGTCAGGGACAGGGGTCTTCGCTGAGCAGTTCTTC	CASSGPLSGTGVFAEQFF
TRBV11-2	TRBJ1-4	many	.	TGTGCCAGCAGCTTGGGGTTGATGGAAAAACTGTTTTTT	CASSLGLMEKLFF
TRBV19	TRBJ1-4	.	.	TGTGCCAGTAGCAACAGTGAAAAACTGTTTTTT	CASSNSEKLFF
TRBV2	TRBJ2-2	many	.	TGTGCCAGCACCCGAACGAACACCGGGGAGCTGTTTTTT	CASTRTNTGELFF
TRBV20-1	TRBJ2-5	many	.	TGCAGTGCTAGAGATGGGGGGCCGGACCAAGAGACCCAGTACTTC	CSARDGGPDQETQYF
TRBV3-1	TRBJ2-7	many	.	TGTGCCAGCAGCCCTGGACTTTACCGGCCCTACGAGCAGTACTTC	CASSPGLYRPYEQYF
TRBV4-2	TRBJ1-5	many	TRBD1	TGTGCCAGCAGCCAAGATCCGGACAGGAGTCATCAGCCCCAGCATTTT	CASSQDPDRSHQPQHF
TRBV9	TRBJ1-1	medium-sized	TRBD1	TGTGCCAGCAGCACGGGGGACAGGGATAGGGACACTGAAGCTTTCTTT	CASSTGDRDRDTEAFF